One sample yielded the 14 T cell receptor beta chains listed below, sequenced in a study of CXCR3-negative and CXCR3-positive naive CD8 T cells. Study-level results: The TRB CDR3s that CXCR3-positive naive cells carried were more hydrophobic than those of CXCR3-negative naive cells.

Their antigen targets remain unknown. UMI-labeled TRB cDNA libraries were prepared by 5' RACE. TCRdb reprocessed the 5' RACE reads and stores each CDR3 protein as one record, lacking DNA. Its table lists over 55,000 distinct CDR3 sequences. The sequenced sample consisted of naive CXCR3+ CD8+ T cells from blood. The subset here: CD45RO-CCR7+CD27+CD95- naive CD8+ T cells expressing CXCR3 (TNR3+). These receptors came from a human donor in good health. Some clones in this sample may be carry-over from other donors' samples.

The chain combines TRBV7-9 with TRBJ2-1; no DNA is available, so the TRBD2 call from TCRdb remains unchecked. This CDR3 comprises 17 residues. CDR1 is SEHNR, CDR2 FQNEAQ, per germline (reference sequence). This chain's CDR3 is CASSFSPTSGSYNEQFF.

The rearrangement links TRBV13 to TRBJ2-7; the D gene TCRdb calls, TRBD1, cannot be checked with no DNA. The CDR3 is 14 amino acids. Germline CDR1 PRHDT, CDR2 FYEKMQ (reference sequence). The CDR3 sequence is CASSKTGERNEQYF.

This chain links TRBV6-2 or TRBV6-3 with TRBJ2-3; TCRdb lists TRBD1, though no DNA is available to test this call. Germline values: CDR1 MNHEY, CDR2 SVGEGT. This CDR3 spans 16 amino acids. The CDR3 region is CASSYSPTGPTDTQYF.

The CDR3 loop reads CSVESPPGASTDTQYF. This rearrangement joins TRBV29-1 to TRBJ2-3; the D gene TCRdb calls, TRBD1, cannot be checked with no DNA. CDR1 is SQVTM and CDR2 is ANQGSEA in the germline V gene. CDR3 length: 16 residues.

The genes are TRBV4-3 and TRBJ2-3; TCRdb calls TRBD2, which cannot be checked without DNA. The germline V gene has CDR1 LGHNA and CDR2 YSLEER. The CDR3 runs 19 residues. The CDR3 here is CASSQDRRPNPLGTDTQYF.

The CDR3 spells CAWMHRDRDTGELFF. The genes are TRBV30 and TRBJ2-2; lacking DNA, the TRBD1 call made by TCRdb goes unchecked. CDR1 and CDR2 (germline): GTSNPN, SVGIG (reference sequence). CDR3 length equals 15 residues.

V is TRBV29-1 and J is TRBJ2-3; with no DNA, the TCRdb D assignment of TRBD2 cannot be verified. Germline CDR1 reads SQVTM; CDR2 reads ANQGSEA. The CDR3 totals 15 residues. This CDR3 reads CSVILLAGDRDTQYF.

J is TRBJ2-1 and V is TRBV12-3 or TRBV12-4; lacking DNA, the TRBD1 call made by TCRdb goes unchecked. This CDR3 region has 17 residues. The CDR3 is CASSSVIGGGAYNEQFF.

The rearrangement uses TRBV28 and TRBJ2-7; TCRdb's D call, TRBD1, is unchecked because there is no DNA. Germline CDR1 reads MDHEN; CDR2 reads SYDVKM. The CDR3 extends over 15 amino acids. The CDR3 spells CASSSVGGGTYEQYF.

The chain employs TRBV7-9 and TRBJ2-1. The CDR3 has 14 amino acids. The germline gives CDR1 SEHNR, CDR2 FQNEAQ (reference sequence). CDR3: CASSLAPADTEQFF.

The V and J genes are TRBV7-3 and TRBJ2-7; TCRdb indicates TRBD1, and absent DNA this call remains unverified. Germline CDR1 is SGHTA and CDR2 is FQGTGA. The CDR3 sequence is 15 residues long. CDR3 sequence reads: CASSDRDRGRPEQYF.

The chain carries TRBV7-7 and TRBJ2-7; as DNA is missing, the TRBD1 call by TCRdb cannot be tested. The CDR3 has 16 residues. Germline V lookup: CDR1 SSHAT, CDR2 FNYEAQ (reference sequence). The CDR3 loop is CASSPIQGAKGGEQYF.

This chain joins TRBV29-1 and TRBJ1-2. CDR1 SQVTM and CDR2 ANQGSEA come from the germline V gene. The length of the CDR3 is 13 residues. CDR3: CSVEQWTSAGYTF.

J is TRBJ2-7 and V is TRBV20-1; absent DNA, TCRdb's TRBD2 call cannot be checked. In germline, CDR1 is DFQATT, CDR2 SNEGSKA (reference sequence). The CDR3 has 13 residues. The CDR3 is CSASDRVLYEQYF.